The entry that follows covers one T cell receptor (beta chain) sequence. Blood CD8+ and CD4+ T cells underwent high-throughput TCR beta sequencing. Negative isolation was used for CD8+ and CD4+ T cells and FACS enrichment for TEMRA cells. This CDR3 has 13 residues. V lost 5 bases and J 8 bases, leaving 15 bases between the germline ends. CDR1 and CDR2 from the germline V gene are SGHTA and FQGNSA. With random hexamers, roughly 0.45 to 1 ug RNA was reverse transcribed. Multiplex PCR with immunoSEQ amplified the TCR beta CDR3 across 54 Vbeta and 13 Jbeta. Each CDR3 protein is one row after TCRdb ran MiXCR on the immunoSEQ multiplex PCR reads. The repertoire holds approximately 160,000 distinct CDR3 sequences, with 92% as singletons. The sample belongs to a study of CD8 T cells in Susac syndrome.

The receptor's source is a human donor in good health. The sample taken for sequencing was CD4+ T cells from PBMCs. This chain connects TRBV7-2 to TRBJ1-2; tentatively, D is TRBD1 (5 bases). The CDR3 DNA follows: TGTGCCAGCAGCCCAATGGGGGATGTAGGCTACACCTTC. Translating it yields CASSPMGDVGYTF.